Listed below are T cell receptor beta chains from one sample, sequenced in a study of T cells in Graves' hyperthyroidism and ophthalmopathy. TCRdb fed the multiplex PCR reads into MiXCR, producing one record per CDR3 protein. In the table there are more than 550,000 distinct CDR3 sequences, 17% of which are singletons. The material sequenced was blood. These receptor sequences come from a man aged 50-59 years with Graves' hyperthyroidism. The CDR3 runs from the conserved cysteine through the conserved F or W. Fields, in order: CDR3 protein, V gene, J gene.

CASSGPTGMDNEQFF	TRBV19	TRBJ2-1
CASWDPAYMNTEAFF	TRBV12-3/TRBV12-4	TRBJ1-1
CATASGTSGNTGELFF	TRBV24-1	TRBJ2-2
CSARAPTGQPYNEQFF	TRBV20-1	TRBJ2-1
CASSSPRGLAAVTYEQYF	TRBV28	TRBJ2-7
CASYLSRGDQPQHF	TRBV28	TRBJ1-5
CASSSPGDSQMGGYTF	TRBV28	TRBJ1-2
CASGLSLGTDTQYF	TRBV12-5	TRBJ2-3
CASSRQPGQPGEPFF	TRBV7-9	TRBJ2-2
CASSVGGGRGNEKLFF	TRBV9	TRBJ1-4
CASSPSGSVPGDTQYF	TRBV18	TRBJ2-3
CASGLGTGISNEQYF	TRBV12-3/TRBV12-4	TRBJ2-7
CASSLLDGLAAYNEQFF	TRBV27	TRBJ2-1
CAISEAGNGEQYF	TRBV10-3	TRBJ2-7
CASSEPGLHYNEQFF	TRBV2	TRBJ2-1
CSARGLAGVNEQFF	TRBV20-1	TRBJ2-1
CASSLGQERGYGYTF	TRBV7-2	TRBJ1-2
CATSAGQGARGTDTQYF	TRBV28	TRBJ2-3
CASSVDPRALNTEAFF	TRBV9	TRBJ1-1
CSARGIADSYEQYF	TRBV20-1	TRBJ2-7
CASSPTGGAGGDTQYF	TRBV5-1	TRBJ2-3
CASRRGEGSYEQYF	TRBV6-1	TRBJ2-7
CASSPNQAEAEQFF	TRBV18	TRBJ2-1
CASSRGTGGLYGYTF	TRBV12-3/TRBV12-4	TRBJ1-2
CASSGGGLNEKLFF	TRBV7-9	TRBJ1-4
CAISDYTSGSGNEQFF	TRBV10-3	TRBJ2-1
CASSWGYRGQGEKLFF	TRBV5-1	TRBJ1-4
CASSLQGATGEPFF	TRBV7-3	TRBJ2-2
CASSEEKVGNTIYF	TRBV2	TRBJ1-3
CSARGTGGDTQYF	TRBV20-1	TRBJ2-3
CSASRTGENTQYF	TRBV20-1	TRBJ2-3
CASSLDGYYGYTF	TRBV5-1	TRBJ1-2
CASSLESGGQETQYF	TRBV5-1	TRBJ2-5
CSAPGIEDTQYF	TRBV29-1	TRBJ2-3
CASSWGGTGNQPQHF	TRBV28	TRBJ1-5
CASIQSPGEEQYF	TRBV6-1	TRBJ2-7
CATSDRSTGNTEAFF	TRBV24-1	TRBJ1-1
CSAEGQGTGNTIYF	TRBV20-1	TRBJ1-3
CASSPLAGASYNEQSF	TRBV27	TRBJ2-1
CSGIDDSGRGTDTQYF	TRBV29-1	TRBJ2-3
CASSLGTGTEQYF	TRBV5-1	TRBJ2-7
CASQDGGRATDTQYF	TRBV28	TRBJ2-3
CAISGSRGGTQYF	TRBV10-3	TRBJ2-3
CASSPQGLAAGTYEQYF	TRBV12-3/TRBV12-4	TRBJ2-7
CASSLGVTNTEAFF	TRBV7-9	TRBJ1-1
CSAERDHIDTQYF	TRBV20-1	TRBJ2-3
CASSPGSTYEQYF	TRBV12-3/TRBV12-4	TRBJ2-7
CATSDTGTGGLGYTF	TRBV24-1	TRBJ1-2